This T cell receptor (beta chain) is from a study of regulatory T cells in long-lasting Graves disease. Whole-study findings and limits: Repertoires from persistent disease leaned toward TRBV28, TRBJ1-2 and TRBJ2-5. New patients shared approximately 970 public clonotypes, and persistent patients shared more, with 2,741.

Time point: persistent/refractory GD, antithyroid drugs over 5 years with positive TRAb. PBMC-derived RNA was used for the TCR library. Per American Thyroid Association guidelines, Graves' disease was diagnosed. Approximately 8.6-milliliter peripheral blood samples went into EDTA tubes. The ends lost 5 bases at V and 4 bases at J; junction bases unmatched: 13. CDR3 length: 19 residues. Looked up from germline, CDR1 is KGHSH and CDR2 is LQKENI. Both iRepertoire HTBI primers and Arm-PCR of CDR3 regions were used to build the TCR beta libraries. TCRdb reprocessed the multiplex PCR reads with MiXCR, giving one entry per CDR3 protein. The sample records 400,000 or so distinct CDR3 sequences, less than 25% being singletons. Comments on this clonotype: The antigen remains undetermined.

Sequences were derived from peripheral blood mononuclear cells (PBMCs), sampled when the disease was refractory, from a patient treated with antithyroid drugs. The sequence derives from a female donor with Graves disease. The chain joins TRBV18 to TRBJ2-6; 11 nucleotides line up with TRBD2. CDR3 in amino acids: CASSVGLAEETWGANVLTF. The CDR3 nucleotides are TGTGCCAGCTCAGTGGGACTAGCGGAGGAAACGTGGGGGGCCAACGTCCTGACTTTC.